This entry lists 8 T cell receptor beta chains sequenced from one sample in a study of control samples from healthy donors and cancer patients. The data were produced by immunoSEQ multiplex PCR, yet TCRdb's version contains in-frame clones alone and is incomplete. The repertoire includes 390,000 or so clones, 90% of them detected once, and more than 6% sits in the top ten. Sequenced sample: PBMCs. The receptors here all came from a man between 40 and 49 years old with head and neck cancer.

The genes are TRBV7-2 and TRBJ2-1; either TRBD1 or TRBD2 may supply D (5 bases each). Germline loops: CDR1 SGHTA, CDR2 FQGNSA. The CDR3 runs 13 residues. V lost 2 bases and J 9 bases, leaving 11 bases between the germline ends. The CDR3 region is CASSLSRDGEQFF. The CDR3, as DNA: TGTGCCAGCAGCTTAAGTAGGGACGGTGAGCAGTTCTTC.

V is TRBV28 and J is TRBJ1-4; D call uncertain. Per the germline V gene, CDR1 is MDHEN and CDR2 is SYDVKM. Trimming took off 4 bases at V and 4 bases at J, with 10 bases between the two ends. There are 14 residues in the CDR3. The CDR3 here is CASSYNSFNEKLFF. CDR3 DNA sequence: TGTGCCAGCAGTTATAATAGTTTTAATGAAAAACTGTTTTTT. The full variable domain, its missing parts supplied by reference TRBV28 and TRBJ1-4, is DVKVTQSSRYLVKRTGEKVFLECVQDMDHENMFWYRQDPGLGLRLIYFSYDVKMKEKGDIPEGYSVSREKKERFSLILESASTNQTSMYLCASSYNSFNEKLFFGSGTQLSVL.

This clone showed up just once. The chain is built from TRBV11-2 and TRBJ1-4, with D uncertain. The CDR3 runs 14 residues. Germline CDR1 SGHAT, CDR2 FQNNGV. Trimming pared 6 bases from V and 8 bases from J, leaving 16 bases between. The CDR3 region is CASRAEASREKLFF. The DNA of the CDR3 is TGTGCCAGCAGGGCGGAGGCGAGCCGGGAAAAACTGTTTTTT.

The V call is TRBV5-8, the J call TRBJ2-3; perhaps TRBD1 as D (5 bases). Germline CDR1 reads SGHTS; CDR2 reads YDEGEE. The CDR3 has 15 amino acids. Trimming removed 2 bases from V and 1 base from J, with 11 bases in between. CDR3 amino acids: CASSFQGVGTDTQYF. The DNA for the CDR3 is TGTGCCAGCAGCTTTCAGGGCGTTGGCACAGATACGCAGTATTTT.

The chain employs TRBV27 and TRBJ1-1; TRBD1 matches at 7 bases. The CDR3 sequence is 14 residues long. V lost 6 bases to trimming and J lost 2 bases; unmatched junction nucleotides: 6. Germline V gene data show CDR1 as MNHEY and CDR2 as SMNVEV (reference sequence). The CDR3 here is CASSLDRPNTEAFF. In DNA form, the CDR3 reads TGTGCCAGCAGCTTGGACAGGCCTAACACTGAAGCTTTCTTT.

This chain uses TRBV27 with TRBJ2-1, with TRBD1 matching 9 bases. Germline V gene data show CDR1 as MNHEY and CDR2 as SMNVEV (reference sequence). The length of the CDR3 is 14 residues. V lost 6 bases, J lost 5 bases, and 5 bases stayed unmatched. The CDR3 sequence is CASRKQGANNEQFF. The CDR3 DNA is TGTGCCAGCAGGAAACAGGGGGCCAACAATGAGCAGTTCTTC.

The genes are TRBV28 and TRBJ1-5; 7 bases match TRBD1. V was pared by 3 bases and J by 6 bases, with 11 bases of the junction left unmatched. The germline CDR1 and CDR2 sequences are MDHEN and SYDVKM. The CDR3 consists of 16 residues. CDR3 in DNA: TGTGCCAGCAGTTTCACCCGGGACAGATCAAGTCAGCCCCAGCATTTT. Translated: CASSFTRDRSSQPQHF. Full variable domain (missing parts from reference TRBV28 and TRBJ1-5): DVKVTQSSRYLVKRTGEKVFLECVQDMDHENMFWYRQDPGLGLRLIYFSYDVKMKEKGDIPEGYSVSREKKERFSLILESASTNQTSMYLCASSFTRDRSSQPQHFGDGTRLSIL.

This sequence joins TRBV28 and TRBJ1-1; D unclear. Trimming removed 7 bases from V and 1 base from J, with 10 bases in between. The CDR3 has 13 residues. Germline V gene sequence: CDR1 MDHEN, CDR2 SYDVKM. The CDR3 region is CASTQPPNTEAFF. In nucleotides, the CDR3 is TGTGCCAGCACACAACCACCGAACACTGAAGCTTTCTTT. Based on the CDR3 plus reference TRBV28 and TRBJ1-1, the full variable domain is DVKVTQSSRYLVKRTGEKVFLECVQDMDHENMFWYRQDPGLGLRLIYFSYDVKMKEKGDIPEGYSVSREKKERFSLILESASTNQTSMYLCASTQPPNTEAFFGQGTRLTVV.